The 25 T cell receptor beta chains reported below all come from one sample, sequenced in a study of PD-1 blockade in classical Hodgkin lymphoma. Some clones are missing from TCRdb's copy, which holds only in-frame ones; the method was immunoSEQ multiplex PCR. The repertoire holds 34,000 or so clones, with roughly four fifths as singletons. Time point in this sample: cycle 4 day 1 (C4D1), after 6 weeks of nivolumab. All patients experienced relapse after autologous stem cell transplantation, and brentuximab vedotin exposure was variable. Sequenced material: peripheral blood mononuclear cells (PBMCs), taken before the fourth cycle of nivolumab. These receptor sequences come from a human donor with classical Hodgkin lymphoma.

The rearrangement links TRBV19 to TRBJ2-1; 11 positions match TRBD1. Germline V gene sequence: CDR1 LNHDA, CDR2 SQIVND (reference sequence). The CDR3 is 18 residues long. V lost 6 bases and J lost 7; bases outside the gene matches: 17. CDR3: CASRALGQGAPDLNEQFF. Written as DNA, the CDR3 is TGTGCCAGTAGGGCCCTTGGACAGGGGGCCCCTGACCTTAATGAGCAGTTCTTC.

The chain joins TRBV9 to TRBJ1-1, with a possible D match to TRBD1 (5 bases). Per germline, CDR1 SGDLS and CDR2 YYNGEE. V was clipped by 0 bases and J by 1 base, with 7 bases between them. This CDR3 has 14 residues. CDR3 in DNA: TGTGCCAGCAGCGTAGCCAGGGAGAACACTGAAGCTTTCTTT. Its translation: CASSVARENTEAFF.

CDR3 amino acids: CASSQGDRVEYGYTF. CDR3 bases: TGCGCCAGCAGCCAAGGGGACAGGGTTGAGTATGGCTACACCTTC. This chain joins TRBV4-3 and TRBJ1-2; 9 bases are shared with TRBD1. Losses at the gene ends were 1 base for V and 5 bases for J; bases not matched to a gene: 5. CDR3 size: 15 residues. The V gene's germline CDR1 is LGHNA and CDR2 YSLEER.

The rearrangement joins TRBV15 to TRBJ2-3; D is uncertain. The CDR3 is made up of 15 amino acids. Germline V gene data show CDR1 as LNHNV and CDR2 as YYDKDF (reference sequence). With 1 base removed from V and 0 bases from J, the gap between germline ends came to 8 bases. The CDR3 here is CATSRVARSTDTQYF. In DNA form, the CDR3 reads TGTGCCACCAGCAGAGTCGCCAGAAGCACAGATACGCAGTATTTT.

The sample holds a few counts of this clone. In DNA, the CDR3 is TGTGCCAGCAGCGGATTCCAGGGAGGTAATTCACCCCTCCACTTT. This sequence encodes CASSGFQGGNSPLHF. V is TRBV9 and J is TRBJ1-6, with a tentative D call TRBD1 (5 bases). Germline V gene sequence: CDR1 SGDLS, CDR2 YYNGEE. The CDR3 loop spans 15 amino acids. Trimming took off 3 bases at V and 6 bases at J, with 13 bases between the two ends.

The chain links TRBV29-1 to TRBJ2-1; D possibly corresponds to TRBD2 (6 bases). Trimming pared 6 bases from V and 3 bases from J, leaving 24 bases between. CDR3 length equals 17 residues. Looked up from germline, CDR1 is SQVTM and CDR2 is ANQGSEA. In DNA form, the CDR3 reads TGCAGCGTCAGTGCCATTAGTCGGGAGAGGGGCTACAATGAGCAGTTCTTC. Its protein product is CSVSAISRERGYNEQFF.

V gene TRBV29-1 combines with J gene TRBJ2-4; D possibly uses TRBD1 or TRBD2 (5 bases each). The V end lost 2 bases, the J end lost 0 bases, and 14 bases lay between the germline ends. Germline CDR1 and CDR2: SQVTM and ANQGSEA. The CDR3 is made up of 16 amino acids. CDR3 sequence: CSVETGTPLAKNIQYF. The DNA of the CDR3 is TGCAGCGTTGAAACCGGGACGCCTCTAGCCAAAAACATTCAGTACTTC.

The chain couples TRBV7-2 to TRBJ2-7; tentatively, D is TRBD1 (5 bases). V dropped 4 bases and J dropped 2 bases, with 15 bases sitting between them. This CDR3 region has 15 residues. Germline lookup yields CDR1 SGHTA and CDR2 FQGNSA. CDR3 sequence reads: CASSSGSRVTYEQYF. CDR3 coding DNA: TGTGCCAGCAGCTCTGGCTCCAGGGTCACCTACGAGCAGTACTTC.

V and J are TRBV2 and TRBJ1-1; D uncertain. Trimming took off 3 bases at V and 1 base at J, with 9 bases between the two ends. The germline gives CDR1 SNHLY, CDR2 FYNNEI. There are 14 residues in the CDR3. The CDR3 loop reads CASSDLLANTEAFF. The CDR3 DNA is TGTGCCAGCAGTGATCTTTTAGCGAACACTGAAGCTTTCTTT.

The chain recombines TRBV7-2 with TRBJ1-4, with 7 bases that match TRBD1. The CDR3 runs to 19 residues. Trimming removed 5 bases from V and 3 bases from J; junction bases left unmatched: 18. Germline V gene lookup returns CDR1 SGHTA and CDR2 FQGNSA. The CDR3 loop reads CASSIGTRDSVWANEKLFF. As DNA, the CDR3 is TGTGCCAGCAGCATCGGGACCCGGGACAGCGTATGGGCTAATGAAAAACTGTTTTTT. The full variable domain, with the rest looked up from reference TRBV7-2 and TRBJ1-4, is GAGVSQSPSNKVTEKGKDVELRCDPISGHTALYWYRQSLGQGLEFLIYFQGNSAPDKSGLPSDRFSAERTGGSVSTLTIQRTQQEDSAVYLCASSIGTRDSVWANEKLFFGSGTQLSVL.

The chain joins TRBV7-2 to TRBJ2-2, with 7 bases identical to TRBD2. Germline CDR1 and CDR2: SGHTA and FQGNSA. The CDR3 has 16 residues. Unmatched junction bases numbered 8, after V lost 5 bases and J lost 2 bases. This chain's CDR3 is CASSLRSSGNTGELFF. The CDR3 DNA follows: TGTGCCAGCAGCCTTCGCTCTAGCGGAAACACCGGGGAGCTGTTTTTT.

J is TRBJ2-7 and V is TRBV7-9; D gene ambiguous. Trimming took 4 bases from V and 3 from J, leaving 7 bases between them. Germline CDR1 reads SEHNR; CDR2 reads FQNEAQ (reference sequence). This CDR3 has 12 residues. CDR3 residues: CASSSGFYEQYF. Written as DNA, the CDR3 is TGTGCCAGCAGCTCGGGCTTCTACGAGCAGTACTTC.

The rearrangement links TRBV18 to TRBJ2-3; no firm D call. Germline V gene data show CDR1 as KGHSH and CDR2 as LQKENI. The length of the CDR3 is 12 residues. Trimming took 3 bases from V and 4 from J, leaving 5 bases between them. The CDR3 protein is CASSPYSDTQYF. For the CDR3, the DNA is TGTGCCAGCTCACCTTATTCAGATACGCAGTATTTT.

The gene calls are TRBV9 and TRBJ2-1; 7 positions match TRBD2. CDR1 and CDR2 from the germline V gene are SGDLS and YYNGEE. The CDR3 runs to 14 residues. After removal of 0 bases from V and 7 bases from J, the junction contained 4 bases not matched to a gene. DNA for the CDR3: TGTGCCAGCAGCGTAGGTGGGGGGGTTAATGAGCAGTTCTTC. As protein: CASSVGGGVNEQFF.

This chain links TRBV28 with TRBJ1-5, with D hard to call. Between the trimmed V and J ends, which lost 0 bases and 6 bases, there was a span of 3 bases. Germline V gene lookup returns CDR1 MDHEN and CDR2 SYDVKM. CDR3 length: 12 amino acids. The CDR3 coding sequence is TGTGCCAGCAGTTTATGGCTTCAGCCCCAGCATTTT. Amino acids: CASSLWLQPQHF.

The DNA for the CDR3 is TGTGCCAGCAGCTTAGTGGCGGGACAGGGGGCGAAGAAGACCCAGTACTTC. Amino acid sequence: CASSLVAGQGAKKTQYF. The chain is built from TRBV7-2 and TRBJ2-5; 12 bases match TRBD1. CDR3 size: 17 residues. Germline V gene sequence: CDR1 SGHTA, CDR2 FQGNSA. Germline trimming cut 1 base from V and 6 bases from J; bases unmatched to any gene: 9.

The V and J genes are TRBV19 and TRBJ1-5; TRBD1 matches 12 bases. The CDR3 loop spans 16 amino acids. The V and J ends lost 4 bases and 2 bases, in that order; junction bases with no gene match: 3. Germline assignment: CDR1 LNHDA and CDR2 SQIVND (reference sequence). CDR3 protein: CASSSRDRGRNQPQHF. The CDR3 bases are TGTGCCAGTAGTAGCCGGGACAGGGGGCGCAATCAGCCCCAGCATTTT.

This sequence joins TRBV4-2 and TRBJ2-1; 12 nucleotides match TRBD1. Trimming at V came to 0 bases and at J to 7 bases, leaving 4 bases not matched to a gene. Germline assignment: CDR1 LGHNA and CDR2 YNFKEQ. This CDR3 is built from 16 residues. Here the CDR3 DNA reads TGTGCCAGCAGCCAAGAACGGGACAGGGGGCGGAATGAGCAGTTCTTC. Amino acids: CASSQERDRGRNEQFF.

The chain couples TRBV5-1 to TRBJ2-2; D is ambiguous. Trimming took off 1 base at V and 6 bases at J, with 4 bases between the two ends. The CDR3 runs to 12 residues. Germline V gives CDR1 SGHRS, CDR2 YFSETQ. For the CDR3, the DNA is TGCGCCAGCAGCTTGTTTTCCGGGGAGCTGTTTTTT. Its translation: CASSLFSGELFF.

The chain uses TRBV18 and TRBJ2-1; TRBD1 aligns across 10 bases. The CDR3 has 13 amino acids. Germline loops: CDR1 KGHSH, CDR2 LQKENI. V was pared by 3 bases and J by 7 bases, with 0 bases of the junction left unmatched. The chain's CDR3 is CASSPGQGNEQFF. In DNA form, the CDR3 reads TGTGCCAGCTCACCGGGACAGGGGAATGAGCAGTTCTTC.

For this clone: The conserved phenylalanine or tryptophan normally closing the CDR3 is absent here, so this likely arose from a read error. V usage is TRBV11-2 and J usage is TRBJ1-6; 7 bases agree with TRBD1. The V segment lost 5 bases and the J segment 6 bases; nucleotides outside the gene matches: 7. The CDR3 is 15 residues long. CDR1 is SGHAT, CDR2 FQNNGV, per germline. The CDR3 is CASSPGTVFNSPLHL. For the CDR3, the DNA is TGTGCCAGCAGCCCTGGGACAGTCTTTAATTCACCCCTCCACCTT.

The chain employs TRBV11-3 and TRBJ2-1, with 9 bases lining up with TRBD1. The CDR3 covers 17 residues. Looked up from germline, CDR1 is SGHNT and CDR2 is YENEEA. V shed 6 bases, J shed 4 bases, and the junction held 13 bases outside the gene matches. CDR3 DNA sequence: TGTGCCAGCAGAGACAGGGGGTCGGCGGGGGCATACAATGAGCAGTTCTTC. This codes for CASRDRGSAGAYNEQFF.

The CDR3 loop is CASSQDFTYEQYV. The CDR3 region has the DNA TGTGCCAGCAGCCAGGACTTTACCTACGAGCAGTACGTC. This chain connects TRBV7-9 to TRBJ2-7; possible D gene TRBD2, 5 bases. The CDR3 is made up of 13 amino acids. The V end was cut by 5 bases, the J end by 2 bases, with 10 bases between. Looked up from germline, CDR1 is SEHNR and CDR2 is FQNEAQ (reference sequence).

The chain uses TRBV2 and TRBJ2-3, with D uncertain. The CDR3 runs to 13 residues. Trimming cost V 5 bases and J 4 bases, with 10 bases left between them. The V gene's germline CDR1 is SNHLY and CDR2 FYNNEI. This chain's CDR3 is CASSSGKADTQYF. The CDR3 DNA sequence: TGTGCCAGCAGTAGTGGCAAGGCAGATACGCAGTATTTT.

About this clone itself: The junction does not match germline at one end; this may be a read error. CDR3 in amino acids: CASSPDRGQEQYF. In DNA, the CDR3 is TGTGCTAGCAGCCCCGACAGGGGACAAGAGCAGTACTTC. The chain uses TRBV7-7 and TRBJ2-7, with TRBD1 identical over 8 bases. The CDR3 is 13 residues long. CDR1 is SSHAT and CDR2 is FNYEAQ in the germline V gene (reference sequence). Filled out from reference TRBV7-7 and TRBJ2-7, the complete variable domain reads GAGVSQSPRYKVTKRGQDVTLRCDPISSHATLYWYQQALGQGPEFLTYFNYEAQPDKSGLPSDRFSAERPEGSISTLTIQRTEQRDSAMYRCASSPDRGQEQYFGPGTRLTVT.